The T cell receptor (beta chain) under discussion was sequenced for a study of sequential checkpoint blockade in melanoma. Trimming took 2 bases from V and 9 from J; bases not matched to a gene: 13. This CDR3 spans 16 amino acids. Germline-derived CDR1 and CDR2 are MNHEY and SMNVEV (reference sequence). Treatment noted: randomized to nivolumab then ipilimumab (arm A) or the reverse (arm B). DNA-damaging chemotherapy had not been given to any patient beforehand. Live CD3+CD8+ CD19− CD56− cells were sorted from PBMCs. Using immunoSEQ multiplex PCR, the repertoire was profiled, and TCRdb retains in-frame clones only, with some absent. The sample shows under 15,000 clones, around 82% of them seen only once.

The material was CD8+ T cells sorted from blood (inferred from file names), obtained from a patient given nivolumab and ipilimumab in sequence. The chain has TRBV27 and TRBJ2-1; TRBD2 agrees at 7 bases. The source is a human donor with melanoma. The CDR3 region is CASSLPRVAGPVEQFF. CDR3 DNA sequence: TGTGCCAGCAGTTTACCTCGAGTAGCGGGCCCCGTTGAGCAGTTCTTC.